A selection of T cell receptor beta chains follows, all from one sample in a study of CD8+ T cells in alopecia areata. The table came from immunoSEQ multiplex PCR; TCRdb's copy has only in-frame clones and leaves some out. Of a few hundred thousand clones in the sample, 30% to 40% were seen once. Sequenced here: CD4+ T cells sorted from blood, sampled between weeks 30 and 35, from a patient treated with tofacitinib. Receptor source: a human donor with alopecia areata. CDR3s include the opening cysteine and the closing phenylalanine or tryptophan. The order of the fields is J gene, V gene, CDR3 protein.

>TRBJ1-4|TRBV5-1
CASTITGANEKLFF
>TRBJ2-3|TRBV27
CASSSSLASTDTQYF
>TRBJ1-5|TRBV19
CASSSLGQPQHF
>TRBJ2-7|TRBV18
CASSPGLAVRRNEQYF
>TRBJ1-2|TRBV6-5
CASRVTGGSDGYTF
>TRBJ1-1|TRBV9
CASSVREDTEAFF
>TRBJ1-2|TRBV6-5
CASRLGYGYTF
>TRBJ2-5|TRBV7-8
CASSPREVQETQYF
>TRBJ2-7|TRBV5-4
CASSWGLAGGEQYF
>TRBJ1-5|TRBV12-5
CASGLVLSQPQHF
>TRBJ2-7|TRBV6-6
CASGRDRGSYEQYF
>TRBJ2-3|TRBV29-1
CSVGHAASTDTQYF
>TRBJ1-2|TRBV19
CASSIVGSYGYTF
>TRBJ2-3|TRBV30
CAWGLAGVPDTQYF
>TRBJ2-3|TRBV5-1
CASSWGQRSVYGASTDTQYF
>TRBJ2-3|TRBV6-5
CASSPSGGAWDTQYF
>TRBJ1-5|TRBV6-5
CASSFSGLSNQPQHF
>TRBJ1-4|TRBV30
CAWSVRVNEKLFF
>TRBJ2-5|TRBV29-1
CCGAGWDRGETQYF
>TRBJ2-2|TRBV9
CASSGRTYTGELFF
>TRBJ1-2|TRBV5-4
CASSFRDRDGYTF
>TRBJ1-2|TRBV29-1
CSVEGTQRVGYTF
>TRBJ2-3|TRBV5-1
CASRVRMSTDTQYF
>TRBJ1-5|TRBV10-3
CAISEKPWGQPQHF
>TRBJ2-5|TRBV5-1
CASSLGTEQETQYF
>TRBJ1-4|TRBV15
CATSRDSVEKLFF
>TRBJ1-2|TRBV6-5
CASRNGNLGYTF
>TRBJ1-5|TRBV2
CASSTGQGLNQPQHF
>TRBJ2-7|TRBV5-5
CASSPKDRGDTYEQYF
>TRBJ2-7|TRBV27
CASSLRLAGGHSYEQYF
>TRBJ1-1|TRBV14
CASSQRHMNTEAFF
>TRBJ2-7|TRBV11-2
CATRLPGVPYEQYF
>TRBJ2-2|TRBV30
CAWSGTSGVNTGELFF